This T cell receptor (beta chain) was recorded in a study of identical twins. Study-wide findings and caveats: Invariant MAIT and iNKT cells could partly confound zero-insertion analyses. Its conclusions, products of cross-sectional statistical analysis, did not come from following the same donors.

This clonotype occurred a few times. Its target is not known. MiXCR, applied by TCRdb to the 5' RACE reads, yields one record per CDR3 protein. The sample yields hundreds of thousands of distinct CDR3 sequences, roughly 12% seen once. The CDR3 length is 16 residues. V lost 1 base to trimming and J lost 5 bases; unmatched junction nucleotides: 8. Germline V lookup: CDR1 SEHNR, CDR2 FQNEAQ (reference sequence). All donors comprised healthy Caucasians. This sample also belongs to another study, concerning yellow fever vaccine responses in identical twins.

The chain links TRBV7-9 to TRBJ2-7; 10 bases fit TRBD2. The sequence came from a woman aged 18 to 35 in good health. Sequencing was performed on PBMCs. The CDR3 DNA is TGTGCCAGCAGCTTAGATGGCCTAGCGGGAGTCCACGAGCAGTACTTC. It encodes CASSLDGLAGVHEQYF.